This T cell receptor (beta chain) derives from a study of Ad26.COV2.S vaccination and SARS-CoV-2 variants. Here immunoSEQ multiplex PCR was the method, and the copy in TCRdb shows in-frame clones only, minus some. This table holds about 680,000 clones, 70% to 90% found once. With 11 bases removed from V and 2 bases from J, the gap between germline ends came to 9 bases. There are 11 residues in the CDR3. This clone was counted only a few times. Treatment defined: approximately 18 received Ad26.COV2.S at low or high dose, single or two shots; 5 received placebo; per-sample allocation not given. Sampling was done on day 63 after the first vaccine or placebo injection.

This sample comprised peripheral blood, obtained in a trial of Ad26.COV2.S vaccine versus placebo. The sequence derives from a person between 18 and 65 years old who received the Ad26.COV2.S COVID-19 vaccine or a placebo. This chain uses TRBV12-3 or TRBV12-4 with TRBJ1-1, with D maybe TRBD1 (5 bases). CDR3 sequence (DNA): TGTGCCGTCAGGGTTAACACTGAAGCTTTCTTT. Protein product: CAVRVNTEAFF.